The 14 T cell receptor beta chains presented below share a single source sample, sequenced in a study of T cells of healthy individuals. MiXCR, applied by TCRdb to the 5' RACE reads, yields one record per CDR3 protein. Altogether some 82,000 distinct CDR3 sequences are present, roughly 5% being singletons, with the ten largest covering roughly 7.5%. The receptors were sampled from a female donor in good health.

This clonotype appeared many times. The genes are TRBV7-2 and TRBJ2-7; D is perhaps TRBD1 (6 bases). The V and J ends lost 3 bases and 6 bases respectively, with 15 bases between them. The CDR3 totals 14 residues. Germline CDR1 is SGHTA and CDR2 is FQGNSA. This CDR3 is CASSFTGFLAEQYF. The CDR3 DNA reads TGTGCCAGCAGCTTCACAGGGTTTCTTGCCGAGCAGTACTTC.

The V call is TRBV20-1, the J call TRBJ2-3; TRBD1 agrees at 8 bases. The CDR3 covers 14 residues. V trimming: 3 bases; J trimming: 0 bases; junction bases outside the gene matches: 2. Germline lookup yields CDR1 DFQATT and CDR2 SNEGSKA (reference sequence). The CDR3 region has the DNA TGCAGTGCTAGCGACAGGGGTAGCACAGATACGCAGTATTTT. Its protein is CSASDRGSTDTQYF.

This clonotype occurred many times. This chain joins TRBV27 and TRBJ2-7; D gene ambiguous. This CDR3 is built from 14 residues. The germline V gene has CDR1 MNHEY and CDR2 SMNVEV (reference sequence). V was trimmed by 6 bases and J by 2 bases, leaving 14 bases between them. CDR3 nucleotide sequence: TGTGCCAGCAGCCGAACCGGACGGGCCTACGAGCAGTACTTC. It codes for CASSRTGRAYEQYF.

This clonotype was picked up many times. This chain uses TRBV29-1 with TRBJ2-7, with TRBD2 identical over 12 bases. The CDR3 runs to 13 residues. The V gene end was trimmed by 5 bases and the J gene end by 4 bases; junction bases not matched to a gene: 3. Germline V gives CDR1 SQVTM, CDR2 ANQGSEA. CDR3 loop: CSVHTSGRYEQYF. CDR3 bases: TGCAGCGTTCATACTAGCGGGAGGTACGAGCAGTACTTC.

This chain links TRBV29-1 with TRBJ1-1; TRBD1 aligns across 7 bases. This CDR3 region has 13 residues. Losses at the gene ends were 7 bases for V and 1 base for J; bases not matched to a gene: 6. CDR1 is SQVTM and CDR2 is ANQGSEA in the germline V gene. As DNA, the CDR3 is TGCAGCGGTGGACAGGCGAGGAACACTGAAGCTTTCTTT. Its translation: CSGGQARNTEAFF.

This clonotype occurred a few times. This chain links TRBV30 with TRBJ2-3, with 8 positions matching TRBD1. V was pared by 2 bases and J by 5 bases, with 3 bases of the junction left unmatched. Germline CDR1 and CDR2: GTSNPN and SVGIG (reference sequence). This CDR3 is 13 amino acids long. The CDR3 reads CAWSRTGLDTQYF. The CDR3, as DNA: TGTGCCTGGAGTAGGACAGGGCTAGATACGCAGTATTTT.

V and J are TRBV14 and TRBJ2-7, with 9 bases matching TRBD1. Germline V lookup: CDR1 SGHDN, CDR2 FVKESK. This CDR3 is built from 16 residues. V was pared by 1 base and J by 6 bases, with 10 bases of the junction left unmatched. The CDR3 region is CASSQGPGQGLSEQYF. The CDR3 DNA follows: TGTGCCAGCAGCCAAGGGCCGGGACAGGGTTTATCCGAGCAGTACTTC.

In its sample, this clonotype was seen many times. The chain joins TRBV28 to TRBJ2-3; weak D call: TRBD2 (6 bases). The length of the CDR3 is 14 residues. V shed 7 bases and J shed 0 bases, with 11 bases lying between them. The germline V gene has CDR1 MDHEN and CDR2 SYDVKM. DNA of the CDR3: TGTGCCAGCACCAGCGGGTATAGCACAGATACGCAGTATTTT. This encodes CASTSGYSTDTQYF. Full variable domain (outside the CDR3, taken from reference TRBV28 and TRBJ2-3): DVKVTQSSRYLVKRTGEKVFLECVQDMDHENMFWYRQDPGLGLRLIYFSYDVKMKEKGDIPEGYSVSREKKERFSLILESASTNQTSMYLCASTSGYSTDTQYFGPGTRLTVL.

Ten or more counts support this clonotype. The chain carries TRBV12-3 or TRBV12-4 and TRBJ1-1, with 10 bases fitting TRBD1. The CDR3 has 15 amino acids. V was clipped by 4 bases and J by 5 bases; unmatched bases: 7. In nucleotides, the CDR3 is TGTGCCAGCAGTTACAGGACAGGGGGAGGTACTGAAGCTTTCTTT. It is translated as CASSYRTGGGTEAFF.

The chain uses TRBV7-3 and TRBJ2-3; no clear D gene. The V gene's germline CDR1 is SGHTA and CDR2 FQGTGA. The V and J ends lost 4 bases and 0 bases respectively, with 5 bases between them. The CDR3 totals 13 residues. Here the CDR3 reads CASSSFSTDTQYF. The CDR3 bases are TGTGCCAGCAGCTCCTTTAGCACAGATACGCAGTATTTT.

This clonotype was seen at least ten times. The chain has TRBV7-8 and TRBJ2-1; D not certain. V was shortened by 1 base and J by 7 bases, with 14 bases between the two germline ends. Germline lookup yields CDR1 SGHVS and CDR2 FQNEAQ. This CDR3 spans 15 amino acids. In nucleotides, the CDR3 is TGTGCCAGCAGCTTAGTTCGGGTCCTATGGAATGAGCAGTTCTTC. Translation gives CASSLVRVLWNEQFF.

This clonotype was seen a few times. The J gene is TRBJ2-1, the V gene TRBV4-1; tentatively, D is TRBD1 (6 bases). The germline gives CDR1 MGHRA, CDR2 YSYEKL. V was shortened by 4 bases and J by 8 bases, with 21 bases between the two germline ends. CDR3 length equals 16 residues. CDR3 residues: CASSLSQGLGGYEQFF. CDR3 nucleotide sequence: TGCGCCAGCAGCCTATCACAGGGTCTTGGAGGTTATGAGCAGTTCTTC.

This clonotype was found a few times. The CDR3 here is CASSPMTSVTYNEQFF. Written as DNA, the CDR3 is TGTGCCAGCAGCCCGATGACTAGCGTAACCTACAATGAGCAGTTCTTC. The chain joins TRBV9 to TRBJ2-1; TRBD2 agrees at 8 bases. Unmatched junction bases numbered 8, after V lost 4 bases and J lost 2 bases. CDR3 length: 16 amino acids. Germline values: CDR1 SGDLS, CDR2 YYNGEE. Full variable domain (rest looked up from reference TRBV9 and TRBJ2-1): DSGVTQTPKHLITATGQRVTLRCSPRSGDLSVYWYQQSLDQGLQFLIQYYNGEERAKGNILERFSAQQFPDLHSELNLSSLELGDSALYFCASSPMTSVTYNEQFFGPGTRLTVL.

This clonotype was counted at least ten times. The rearrangement links TRBV4-3 to TRBJ2-3; D remains unclear. CDR3 size: 15 residues. V lost 1 base and J 2 bases, leaving 10 bases between the germline ends. Looked up from germline, CDR1 is LGHNA and CDR2 is YSLEER. The DNA for the CDR3 is TGCGCCAGCAGCCAAGTTGTCCTAAACACAGATACGCAGTATTTT. Translating gives CASSQVVLNTDTQYF.